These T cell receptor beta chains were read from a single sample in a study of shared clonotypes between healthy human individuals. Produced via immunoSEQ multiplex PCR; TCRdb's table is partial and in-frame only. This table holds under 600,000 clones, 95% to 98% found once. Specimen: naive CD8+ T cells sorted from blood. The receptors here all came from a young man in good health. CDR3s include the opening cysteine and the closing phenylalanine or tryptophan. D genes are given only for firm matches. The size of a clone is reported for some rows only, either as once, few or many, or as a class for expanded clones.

CASSYSPGAGNEQFF | TGTGCCAGCAGTTACTCCCCCGGAGCGGGGAATGAGCAGTTCTTC | TRBV6-5 | TRBD2 | once | TRBJ2-1
CASSLHFSGANVLTF | TGCGCCAGCAGCTTACACTTCTCTGGGGCCAACGTCCTGACTTTC | TRBV5-1 | . | once | TRBJ2-6
CASRKLAGDSYNEQFF | TGTGCCAGCAGGAAACTAGCGGGAGACTCCTACAATGAGCAGTTCTTC | TRBV11-2 | TRBD2 | once | TRBJ2-1
CASRDPRGFVYF | TGTGCCAGCAGGGACCCCAGGGGTTTTGTGTACTTC | TRBV11-2 | . | . | TRBJ2-7
CASTGASYEQYF | TGTGCCAGCACCGGGGCATCCTACGAGCAGTACTTC | TRBV28 | . | . | TRBJ2-7
CASSPGLALNEQFF | TGTGCCAGCAGTCCGGGACTAGCGCTTAATGAGCAGTTCTTC | TRBV27 | TRBD2 | . | TRBJ2-1
CASSPPGAGDTDEAFF | TGTGCCAGCAGCCCTCCCGGCGCAGGGGACACCGATGAAGCTTTCTTT | TRBV7-8 | . | . | TRBJ1-1
CASSYSRTGIEQFF | TGTGCCAGCAGTTACTCCCGGACAGGGATTGAGCAGTTCTTC | TRBV6-5 | TRBD1 | once | TRBJ2-1
CSVEDRGDSYEQYF | TGCAGCGTTGAAGATCGCGGGGACTCCTACGAGCAGTACTTC | TRBV29-1 | . | . | TRBJ2-7
CASSLAGGIDTQYF | TGTGCCAGCAGCTTAGCGGGAGGGATAGATACGCAGTATTTT | TRBV7-6 | TRBD2 | . | TRBJ2-3
CASRASRGLSTDTQYF | TGTGCCAGCCGGGCCAGCAGGGGTTTGAGCACAGATACGCAGTATTTT | TRBV11-2 | . | . | TRBJ2-3
CASSYSIMGDTEAFF | TGTGCCAGCAGTTACTCGATTATGGGGGACACTGAAGCTTTCTTT | TRBV6-6 | . | once | TRBJ1-1
CASSLANDSYNEQFF | TGTGCCAGCTCACTTGCTAATGACTCCTACAATGAGCAGTTCTTC | TRBV18 | . | . | TRBJ2-1
CASSYGRGRLGYEQYF | TGTGCCAGCAGTTACGGGCGGGGACGATTGGGCTACGAGCAGTACTTC | TRBV6-6 | . | once | TRBJ2-7
CASSEASGSRYEQYF | TGTGCCAGCAGTGAGGCTAGCGGGAGCCGATACGAGCAGTACTTC | TRBV2 | TRBD2 | . | TRBJ2-7
CASSPQMGLAGVDEQFF | TGTGCCAGCAGCCCCCAGATGGGACTAGCGGGAGTGGATGAGCAGTTCTTC | TRBV7-7 | TRBD2 | . | TRBJ2-1
CASSLGGPSPLFGYTF | TGTGCCAGCAGTTTAGGGGGGCCTAGCCCACTGTTTGGCTACACCTTC | TRBV27 | . | . | TRBJ1-2
CASSIETTSYEQYF | TGTGCCAGTAGTATAGAAACTACTTCCTACGAGCAGTACTTC | TRBV19 | . | . | TRBJ2-7
CASRGLAGGGGDTQYF | TGTGCCAGCAGAGGACTAGCGGGAGGCGGCGGAGATACGCAGTATTTT | TRBV27 | TRBD2 | . | TRBJ2-3
CASSPIGGDQPQHF | TGTGCCAGCAGCCCCATTGGGGGCGATCAGCCCCAGCATTTT | TRBV27 | . | . | TRBJ1-5
CASSPGQGPYEQYF | TGTGCCAGCAGTCCGGGACAGGGTCCCTACGAGCAGTACTTC | TRBV28 | TRBD1 | once | TRBJ2-7
CASGGTPDTYEQYF | TGTGCCAGCGGCGGGACGCCGGATACCTACGAGCAGTACTTC | TRBV2 | . | . | TRBJ2-7
CASGVEGGLETQYF | TGTGCCAGCGGTGTAGAGGGAGGGTTGGAGACCCAGTACTTC | TRBV9 | TRBD2 | . | TRBJ2-5
CASSGAYEQYF | TGTGCCAGCTCGGGGGCCTACGAGCAGTACTTC | TRBV5-6 | . | . | TRBJ2-7
CASSSTGTGGQETQYF | TGTGCCAGCAGCTCGACAGGGACAGGGGGCCAAGAGACCCAGTACTTC | TRBV7-9 | TRBD1 | . | TRBJ2-5
CASSLWTSPDTQYF | TGTGCCAGCAGCTTGTGGACTTCTCCCGATACGCAGTATTTT | TRBV5-6 | . | . | TRBJ2-3
CASSLEQGDYEQYF | TGTGCCAGCAGCCTTGAACAGGGTGACTACGAGCAGTACTTC | TRBV27 | . | . | TRBJ2-7
CSAPQHYGYTF | TGCAGTGCCCCACAGCACTATGGCTACACCTTC | TRBV20-1 | . | . | TRBJ1-2
CATSSSGFSYEQYF | TGTGCCACCAGCTCTAGCGGGTTCTCCTACGAGCAGTACTTC | TRBV15 | TRBD2 | . | TRBJ2-7
CASSQDSSNQPQHF | TGTGCCAGCAGTCAAGACAGTAGCAATCAGCCCCAGCATTTT | TRBV28 | . | . | TRBJ1-5
CASSTFPLRQGVIYEQYF | TGTGCCAGCAGCACCTTCCCTCTTCGACAGGGCGTTATCTACGAGCAGTACTTC | TRBV7-9 | TRBD1 | . | TRBJ2-7
CASSFVEPKNIQYF | TGTGCCAGCAGCTTTGTGGAGCCCAAAAACATTCAGTACTTC | TRBV7-2 | . | . | TRBJ2-4
CASRGQGARTEAFF | TGTGCCAGCAGGGGACAGGGGGCTAGGACTGAAGCTTTCTTT | TRBV2 | TRBD1 | once | TRBJ1-1
CASSLRAMNTEAFF | TGTGCCAGCAGCTTAAGGGCGATGAACACTGAAGCTTTCTTT | TRBV7-9 | . | . | TRBJ1-1
CASRLWGTSGRHEQYF | TGTGCCAGCAGACTATGGGGGACTAGCGGGAGACACGAGCAGTACTTC | TRBV28 | TRBD2 | . | TRBJ2-7
CASRRAEQYF | TGTGCCAGCAGGAGGGCCGAGCAGTACTTC | TRBV6-1 | . | once | TRBJ2-7
CATSRPYNEQFF | TGTGCCACCAGCCGGCCGTACAATGAGCAGTTCTTC | TRBV15 | . | . | TRBJ2-1
CASTPIGDRSSGQPQHF | TGTGCCAGCACTCCAATCGGGGACAGGTCGTCGGGTCAGCCCCAGCATTTT | TRBV28 | TRBD1 | . | TRBJ1-5
CASSSLDWVRGNEQYF | TGTGCCAGCAGTTCTCTCGACTGGGTGAGGGGGAACGAGCAGTACTTC | TRBV28 | . | once | TRBJ2-7
CASSQEGQPGTQYF | TGCGCCAGCAGCCAAGAAGGGCAACCAGGGACCCAGTACTTC | TRBV4-1 | . | . | TRBJ2-5
CASSGGTSEEQYF | TGTGCCAGCAGCGGCGGGACTAGTGAGGAGCAGTACTTC | TRBV9 | TRBD2 | . | TRBJ2-7
CASSLGTQYF | TGTGCCAGCAGCCTGGGGACGCAGTATTTT | TRBV7-2 | . | . | TRBJ2-3
CASSDLQGDANYGYTF | TGTGCCAGCAGCGACCTACAGGGGGATGCGAACTATGGCTACACCTTC | TRBV9 | TRBD1 | . | TRBJ1-2
CASSSSGPYSGEKLFF | TGTGCCAGCAGCTCATCCGGACCCTACTCGGGGGAAAAACTGTTTTTT | TRBV11-2 | . | . | TRBJ1-4
CASRPESANTGELFF | TGTGCCAGCAGACCGGAGTCTGCGAACACCGGGGAGCTGTTTTTT | TRBV28 | . | . | TRBJ2-2
CASSQDRPGTGEETQYF | TGTGCCAGCAGCCAAGATCGCCCTGGGACAGGGGAAGAGACCCAGTACTTC | TRBV4-2 | TRBD1 | once | TRBJ2-5
CASSYGSLYEQYF | TGTGCCAGCAGCTACGGGAGCCTCTACGAGCAGTACTTC | TRBV7-8 | . | . | TRBJ2-7
CASSQLRTGGTNEKLFF | TGTGCCAGCAGTCAACTTAGGACAGGGGGCACTAATGAAAAACTGTTTTTT | TRBV27 | TRBD1 | . | TRBJ1-4
CASSVVRDIGNEQFF | TGTGCCAGCAGTGTAGTTCGGGACATCGGGAATGAGCAGTTCTTC | TRBV27 | . | . | TRBJ2-1
CASSAPGDTTNEKLFF | TGTGCCAGCAGTGCTCCAGGGGATACAACTAATGAAAAACTGTTTTTT | TRBV6-6 | . | . | TRBJ1-4
CASSLDKGINEQFF | TGTGCCAGCAGCTTAGATAAGGGGATCAATGAGCAGTTCTTC | TRBV7-9 | . | . | TRBJ2-1
CSVVRGLAGPYEQYF | TGCAGCGTTGTACGCGGGCTAGCGGGTCCCTACGAGCAGTACTTC | TRBV29-1 | TRBD2 | . | TRBJ2-7
CAISDGDGEQYF | TGTGCCATCAGTGACGGGGATGGCGAGCAGTACTTC | TRBV10-3 | . | . | TRBJ2-7
CASSVSSGSGNEQFF | TGTGCCAGCAGCGTATCTAGCGGGAGTGGCAATGAGCAGTTCTTC | TRBV9 | TRBD2 | . | TRBJ2-1
CASSEWGGYSYGYTF | TGTGCCAGCAGTGAGTGGGGAGGGTACAGCTATGGCTACACCTTC | TRBV6-1 | . | . | TRBJ1-2
CASSQEGRLAGTYEQYF | TGTGCCAGCAGCCAAGAGGGAAGGCTAGCGGGCACCTACGAGCAGTACTTC | TRBV4-2 | TRBD2 | . | TRBJ2-7
CASSFNPDLRVYNEQFF | TGTGCCAGCAGCTTTAACCCCGATCTGCGAGTCTACAATGAGCAGTTCTTC | TRBV7-9 | . | . | TRBJ2-1